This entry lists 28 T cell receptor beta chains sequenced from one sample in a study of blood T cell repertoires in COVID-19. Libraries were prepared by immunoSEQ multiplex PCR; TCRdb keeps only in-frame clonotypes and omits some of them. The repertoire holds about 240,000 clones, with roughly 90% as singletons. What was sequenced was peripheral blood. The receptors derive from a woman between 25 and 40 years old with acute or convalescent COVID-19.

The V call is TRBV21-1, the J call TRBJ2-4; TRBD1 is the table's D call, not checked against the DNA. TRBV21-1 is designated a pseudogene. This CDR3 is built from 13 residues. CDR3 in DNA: TGTGCCAGCAGGGGACAGCGGATAAACATTCAGTACTTC. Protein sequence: CASRGQRINIQYF.

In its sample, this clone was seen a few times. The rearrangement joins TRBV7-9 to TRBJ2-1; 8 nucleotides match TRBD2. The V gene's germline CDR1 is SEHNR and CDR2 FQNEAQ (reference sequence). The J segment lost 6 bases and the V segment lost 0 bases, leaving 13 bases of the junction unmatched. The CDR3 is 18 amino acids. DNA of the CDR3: TGTGCCAGCAGCTTAGCGGCCAGTCCGGGACTAGGGGGCAATGAGCAGTTCTTC. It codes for CASSLAASPGLGGNEQFF.

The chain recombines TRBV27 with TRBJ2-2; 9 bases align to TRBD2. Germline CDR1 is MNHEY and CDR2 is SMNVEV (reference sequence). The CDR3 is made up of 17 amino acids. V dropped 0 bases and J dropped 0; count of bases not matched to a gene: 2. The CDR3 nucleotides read TGTGCCAGCAGTTTATCGACTAGCGGAACGAACACCGGGGAGCTGTTTTTT. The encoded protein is CASSLSTSGTNTGELFF.

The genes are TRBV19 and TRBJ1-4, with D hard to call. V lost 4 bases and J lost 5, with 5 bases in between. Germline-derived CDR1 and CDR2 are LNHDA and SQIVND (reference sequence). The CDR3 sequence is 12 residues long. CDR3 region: CASSSLNEKLFF. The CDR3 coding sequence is TGTGCCAGTAGTAGTTTAAATGAAAAACTGTTTTTT.

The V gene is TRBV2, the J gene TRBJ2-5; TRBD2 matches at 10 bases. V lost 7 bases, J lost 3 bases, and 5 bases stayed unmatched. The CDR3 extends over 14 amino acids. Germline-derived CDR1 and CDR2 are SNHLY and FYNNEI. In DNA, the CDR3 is TGTGCCAGCAATGAGCGGGAGGGTAAAGAGACCCAGTACTTC. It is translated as CASNEREGKETQYF.

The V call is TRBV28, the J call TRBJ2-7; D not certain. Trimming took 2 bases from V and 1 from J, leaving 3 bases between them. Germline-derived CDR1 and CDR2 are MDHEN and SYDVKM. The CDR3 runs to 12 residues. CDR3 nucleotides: TGTGCCAGCAGTTTAGCGTCCTACGAGCAGTACTTC. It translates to CASSLASYEQYF. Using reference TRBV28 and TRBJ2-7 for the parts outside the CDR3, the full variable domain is DVKVTQSSRYLVKRTGEKVFLECVQDMDHENMFWYRQDPGLGLRLIYFSYDVKMKEKGDIPEGYSVSREKKERFSLILESASTNQTSMYLCASSLASYEQYFGPGTRLTVT.

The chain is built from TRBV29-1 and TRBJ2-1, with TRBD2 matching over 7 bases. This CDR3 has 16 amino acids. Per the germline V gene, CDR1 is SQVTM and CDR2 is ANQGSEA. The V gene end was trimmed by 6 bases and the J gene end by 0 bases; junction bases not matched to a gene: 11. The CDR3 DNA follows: TGCAGCGTGACCGGCTTAGCGGGTAGCTCCTACAATGAGCAGTTCTTC. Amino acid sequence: CSVTGLAGSSYNEQFF.

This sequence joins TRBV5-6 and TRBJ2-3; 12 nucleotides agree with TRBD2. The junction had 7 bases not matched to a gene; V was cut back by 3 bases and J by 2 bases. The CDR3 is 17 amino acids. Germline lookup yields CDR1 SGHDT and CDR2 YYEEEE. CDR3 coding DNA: TGTGCCAGCAGCTCCAGACTAGCGGGAGTTTTCACAGATACGCAGTATTTT. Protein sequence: CASSSRLAGVFTDTQYF.

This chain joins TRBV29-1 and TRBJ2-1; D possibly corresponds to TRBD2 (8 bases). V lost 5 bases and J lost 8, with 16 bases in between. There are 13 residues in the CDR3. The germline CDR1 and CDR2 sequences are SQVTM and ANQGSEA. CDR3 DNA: TGCAGCGTTCCCCCGGGAGGGGGCCATGAGCAGTTCTTC. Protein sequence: CSVPPGGGHEQFF.

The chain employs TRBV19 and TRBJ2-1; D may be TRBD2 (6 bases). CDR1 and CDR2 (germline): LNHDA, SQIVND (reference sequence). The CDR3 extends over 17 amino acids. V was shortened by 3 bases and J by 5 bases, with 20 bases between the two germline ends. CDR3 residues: CASSIGRRDLGHNEQFF. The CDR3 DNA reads TGTGCCAGTAGTATTGGCCGGAGGGACCTAGGCCACAATGAGCAGTTCTTC.

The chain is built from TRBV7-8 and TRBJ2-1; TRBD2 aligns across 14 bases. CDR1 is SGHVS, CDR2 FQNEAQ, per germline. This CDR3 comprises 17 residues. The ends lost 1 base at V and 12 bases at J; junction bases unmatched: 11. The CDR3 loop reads CASSLDFGTSGSGVQFF. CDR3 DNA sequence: TGTGCCAGCAGCTTAGATTTCGGGACTAGCGGGAGCGGAGTGCAGTTCTTC.

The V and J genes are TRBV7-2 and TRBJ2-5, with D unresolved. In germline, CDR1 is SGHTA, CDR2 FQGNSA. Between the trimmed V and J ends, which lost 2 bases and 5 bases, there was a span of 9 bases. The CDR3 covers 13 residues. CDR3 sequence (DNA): TGTGCCAGCAGCTTACTCCTGCGGGAGACCCAGTACTTC. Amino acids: CASSLLLRETQYF.

The CDR3 bases are TGTGCCAGCAGCTCCCATTCCCCGGGAGACGAGCAGTACTTC. Its protein product is CASSSHSPGDEQYF. This chain connects TRBV11-3 to TRBJ2-7; TRBD2 is a possible D gene (6 bases). V was shortened by 4 bases and J by 5 bases, with 15 bases between the two germline ends. Per germline, CDR1 SGHNT and CDR2 YENEEA. The CDR3 sequence is 14 residues long. The full variable domain, with the rest looked up from reference TRBV11-3 and TRBJ2-7, is EAGVVQSPRYKIIEKKQPVAFWCNPISGHNTLYWYLQNLGQGPELLIRYENEEAVDDSQLPKDRFSAERLKGVDSTLKIQPAELGDSAVYLCASSSHSPGDEQYFGPGTRLTVT.

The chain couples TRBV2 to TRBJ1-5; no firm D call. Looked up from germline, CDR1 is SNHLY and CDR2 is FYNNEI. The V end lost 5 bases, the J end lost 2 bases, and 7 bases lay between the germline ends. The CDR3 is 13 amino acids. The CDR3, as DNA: TGTGCCAGCAGTTTTCGTCGCAATCAGCCCCAGCATTTT. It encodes CASSFRRNQPQHF.

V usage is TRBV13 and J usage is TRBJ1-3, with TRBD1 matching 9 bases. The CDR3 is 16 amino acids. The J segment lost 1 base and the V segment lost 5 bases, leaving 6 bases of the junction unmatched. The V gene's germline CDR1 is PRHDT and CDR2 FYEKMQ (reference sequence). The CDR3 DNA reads TGTGCCAGCAGCCGACTCGGACAGGGGTCTGGAAACACCATATATTTT. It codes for CASSRLGQGSGNTIYF.

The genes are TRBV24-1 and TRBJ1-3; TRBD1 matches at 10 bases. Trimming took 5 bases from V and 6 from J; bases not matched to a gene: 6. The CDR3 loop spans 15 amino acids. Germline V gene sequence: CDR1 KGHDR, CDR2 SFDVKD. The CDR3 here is CATSGQGAKKNTIYF. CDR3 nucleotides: TGTGCCACCAGTGGACAGGGGGCTAAGAAAAACACCATATATTTT.

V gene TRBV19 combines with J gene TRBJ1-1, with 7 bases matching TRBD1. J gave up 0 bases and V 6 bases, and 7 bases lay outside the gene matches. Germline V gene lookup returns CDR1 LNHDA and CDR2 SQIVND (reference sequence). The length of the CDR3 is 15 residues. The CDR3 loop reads CASRSTGIMNTEAFF. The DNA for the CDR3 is TGTGCCAGTAGATCGACAGGGATTATGAACACTGAAGCTTTCTTT.

CDR3 residues: CASTLVGGLETQYF. The DNA for the CDR3 is TGTGCCAGCACCCTGGTCGGAGGGTTAGAGACCCAGTACTTC. The V gene is TRBV5-4, the J gene TRBJ2-5, with D perhaps matching TRBD2 (6 bases). CDR3 length: 14 residues. Trimming left V 6 bases short and J 4 bases short, with 16 bases between. The V gene's germline CDR1 is SGHNT and CDR2 YYREEE (reference sequence). Using reference TRBV5-4 and TRBJ2-5 for the parts outside the CDR3, the full variable domain is ETGVTQSPTHLIKTRGQQVTLRCSSQSGHNTVSWYQQALGQGPQFIFQYYREEENGRGNFPPRFSGLQFPNYSSELNVNALELDDSALYLCASTLVGGLETQYFGPGTRLLVL.

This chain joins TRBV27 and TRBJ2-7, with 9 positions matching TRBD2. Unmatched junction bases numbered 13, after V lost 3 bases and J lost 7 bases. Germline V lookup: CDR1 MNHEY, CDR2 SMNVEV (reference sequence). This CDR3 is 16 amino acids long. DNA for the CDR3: TGTGCCAGCAGTTTCTTCACCGGGACTAGCCTTCCGGAGCAGTACTTC. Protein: CASSFFTGTSLPEQYF.

The CDR3 sequence is CASSKGEETQYF. The CDR3 DNA is TGTGCCAGTAGTAAAGGGGAAGAGACCCAGTACTTC. The chain is built from TRBV19 and TRBJ2-5, with a tentative D call TRBD1 (5 bases). Deletions cut 4 bases from V and 3 bases from J, with 6 bases between. The CDR3 loop spans 12 amino acids. CDR1 is LNHDA and CDR2 is SQIVND in the germline V gene (reference sequence). The whole variable domain, filled in from reference TRBV19 and TRBJ2-5, reads DGGITQSPKYLFRKEGQNVTLSCEQNLNHDAMYWYRQDPGQGLRLIYYSQIVNDFQKGDIAEGYSVSREKKESFPLTVTSAQKNPTAFYLCASSKGEETQYFGPGTRLLVL.

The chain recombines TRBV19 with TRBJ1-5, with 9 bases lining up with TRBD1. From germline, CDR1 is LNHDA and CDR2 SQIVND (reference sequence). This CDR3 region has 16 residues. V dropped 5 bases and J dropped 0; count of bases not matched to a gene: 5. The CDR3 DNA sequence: TGTGCCAGTAGTCCCCGGACAGGGGTTAGCAATCAGCCCCAGCATTTT. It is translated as CASSPRTGVSNQPQHF.

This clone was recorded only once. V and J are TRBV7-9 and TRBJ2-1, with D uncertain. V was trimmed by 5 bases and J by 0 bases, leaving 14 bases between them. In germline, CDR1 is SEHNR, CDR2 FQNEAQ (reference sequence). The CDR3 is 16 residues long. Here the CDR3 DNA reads TGTGCCAGCAGCCAGCGAGGCAGCTACTCCTACAATGAGCAGTTCTTC. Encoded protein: CASSQRGSYSYNEQFF.

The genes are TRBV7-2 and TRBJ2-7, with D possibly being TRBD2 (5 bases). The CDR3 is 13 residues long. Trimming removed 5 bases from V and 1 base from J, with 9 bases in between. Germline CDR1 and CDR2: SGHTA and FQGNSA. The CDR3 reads CASSPGNSYEQYF. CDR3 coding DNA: TGTGCCAGCAGCCCGGGGAATTCCTACGAGCAGTACTTC.

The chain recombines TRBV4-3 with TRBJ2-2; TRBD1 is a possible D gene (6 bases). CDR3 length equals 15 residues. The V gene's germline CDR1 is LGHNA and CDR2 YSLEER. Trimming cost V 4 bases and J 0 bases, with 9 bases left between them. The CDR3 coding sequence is TGCGCCAGCAGCCCAGGGGCCGCGAACACCGGGGAGCTGTTTTTT. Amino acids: CASSPGAANTGELFF.

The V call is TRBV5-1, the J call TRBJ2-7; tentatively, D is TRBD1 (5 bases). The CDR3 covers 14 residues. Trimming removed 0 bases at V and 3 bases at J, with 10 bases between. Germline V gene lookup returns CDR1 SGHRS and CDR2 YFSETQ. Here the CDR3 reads CASSLASGIYEQYF. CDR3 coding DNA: TGCGCCAGCAGCTTGGCTTCAGGGATCTACGAGCAGTACTTC.

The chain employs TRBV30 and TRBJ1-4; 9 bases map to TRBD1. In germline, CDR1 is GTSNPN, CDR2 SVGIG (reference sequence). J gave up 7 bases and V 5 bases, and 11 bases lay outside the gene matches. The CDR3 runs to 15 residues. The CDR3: CAWQWPGQGLEKLFF. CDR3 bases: TGTGCCTGGCAATGGCCGGGACAGGGACTTGAAAAACTGTTTTTT.

The CDR3 spells CAIFDPGGSEQFF. The CDR3 bases are TGTGCCATCTTCGATCCCGGGGGGTCAGAGCAGTTCTTC. The chain employs TRBV10-3 and TRBJ2-1; 7 nucleotides agree with TRBD2. The CDR3 totals 13 residues. The junction had 11 bases not matched to a gene; V was cut back by 8 bases and J by 10 bases. CDR1 and CDR2 (germline): ENHRY, SYGVKD.

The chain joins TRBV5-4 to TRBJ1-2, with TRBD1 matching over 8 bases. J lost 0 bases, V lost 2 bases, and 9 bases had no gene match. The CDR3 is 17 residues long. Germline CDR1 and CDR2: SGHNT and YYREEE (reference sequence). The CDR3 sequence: CASSFDPGGRANYGYTF. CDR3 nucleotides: TGTGCCAGCAGCTTCGACCCAGGGGGCCGCGCTAACTATGGCTACACCTTC.